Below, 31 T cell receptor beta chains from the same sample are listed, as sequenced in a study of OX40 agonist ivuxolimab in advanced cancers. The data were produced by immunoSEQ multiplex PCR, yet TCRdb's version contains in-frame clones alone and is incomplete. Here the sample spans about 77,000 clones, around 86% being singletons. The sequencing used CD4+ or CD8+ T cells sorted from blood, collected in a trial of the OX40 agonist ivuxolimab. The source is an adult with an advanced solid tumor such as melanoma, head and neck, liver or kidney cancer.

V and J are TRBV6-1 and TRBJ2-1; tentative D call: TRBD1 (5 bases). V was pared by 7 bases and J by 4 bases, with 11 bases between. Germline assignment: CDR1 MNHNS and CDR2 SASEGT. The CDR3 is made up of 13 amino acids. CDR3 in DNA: TGTGCCAGCATTGTCAGGGAATACAATGAGCAGTTCTTC. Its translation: CASIVREYNEQFF.

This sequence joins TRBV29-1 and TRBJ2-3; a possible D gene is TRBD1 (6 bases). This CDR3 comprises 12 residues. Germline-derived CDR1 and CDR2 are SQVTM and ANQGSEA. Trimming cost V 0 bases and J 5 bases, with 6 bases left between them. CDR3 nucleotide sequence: TGCAGCGTTGAAGAACAGGGAGATACGCAGTATTTT. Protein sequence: CSVEEQGDTQYF.

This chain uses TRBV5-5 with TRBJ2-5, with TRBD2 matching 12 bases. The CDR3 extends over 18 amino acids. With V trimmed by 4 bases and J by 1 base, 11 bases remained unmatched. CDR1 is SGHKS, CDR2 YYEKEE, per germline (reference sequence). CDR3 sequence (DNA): TGTGCCAGCAGCCCGGGACGACTAGCGGGAGCCTTCCAAGAGACCCAGTACTTC. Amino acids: CASSPGRLAGAFQETQYF.

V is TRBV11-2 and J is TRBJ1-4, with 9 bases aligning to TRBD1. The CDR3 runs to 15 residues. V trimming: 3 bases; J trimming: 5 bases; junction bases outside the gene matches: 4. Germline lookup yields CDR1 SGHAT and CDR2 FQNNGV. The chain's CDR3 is CASSLDRGGNEKLFF. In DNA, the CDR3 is TGTGCCAGCAGCTTGGACAGGGGAGGAAATGAAAAACTGTTTTTT.

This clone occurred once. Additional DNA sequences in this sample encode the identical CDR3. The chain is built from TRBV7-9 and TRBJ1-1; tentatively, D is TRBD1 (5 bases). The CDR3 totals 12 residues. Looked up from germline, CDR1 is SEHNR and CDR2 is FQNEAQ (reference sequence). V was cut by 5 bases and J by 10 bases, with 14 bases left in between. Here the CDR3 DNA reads TGTGCCAGCAGCCCCGGTCGCCAGGGAGCTTTCTTT. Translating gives CASSPGRQGAFF.

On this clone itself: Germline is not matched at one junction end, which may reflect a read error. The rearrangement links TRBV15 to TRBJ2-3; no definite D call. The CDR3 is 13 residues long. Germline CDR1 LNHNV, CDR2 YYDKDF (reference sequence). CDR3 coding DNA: TGTGCCACCAGCAGACGAACCAAGACTCAACCCCATTTT. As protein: CATSRRTKTQPHF. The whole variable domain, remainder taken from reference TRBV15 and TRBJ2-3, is DAMVIQNPRYQVTQFGKPVTLSCSQTLNHNVMYWYQQKSSQAPKLLFHYYDKDFNNEADTPDNFQSRRPNTSFCFLDIRSPGLGDTAMYLCATSRRTKTQPHFGPGTRLTVL.

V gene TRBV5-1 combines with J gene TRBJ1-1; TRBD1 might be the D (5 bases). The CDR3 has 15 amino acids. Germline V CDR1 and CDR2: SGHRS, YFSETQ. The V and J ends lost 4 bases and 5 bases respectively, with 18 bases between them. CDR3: CASSGDSGLGTEAFF. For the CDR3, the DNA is TGCGCCAGCAGCGGGGACTCGGGCCTGGGTACTGAAGCTTTCTTT.

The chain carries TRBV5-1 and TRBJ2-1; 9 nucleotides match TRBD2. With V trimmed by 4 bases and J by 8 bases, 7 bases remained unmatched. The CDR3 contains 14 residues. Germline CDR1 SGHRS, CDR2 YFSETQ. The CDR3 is CASSPGTSLDEQFF. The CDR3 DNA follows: TGCGCCAGCAGCCCGGGGACTAGCTTAGATGAGCAGTTCTTC.

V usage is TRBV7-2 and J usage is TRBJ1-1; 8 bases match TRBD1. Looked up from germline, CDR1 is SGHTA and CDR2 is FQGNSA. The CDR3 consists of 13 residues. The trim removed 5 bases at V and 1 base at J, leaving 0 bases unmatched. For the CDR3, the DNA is TGTGCCAGCAGCGGACAGGGGAACACTGAAGCTTTCTTT. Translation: CASSGQGNTEAFF.

The CDR3 loop reads CASSPRRLNTEAFF. The CDR3 nucleotides are TGTGCCAGCAGCCCGCGACGGTTGAACACTGAAGCTTTCTTT. This chain connects TRBV7-2 to TRBJ1-1; D gene ambiguous. Germline V CDR1 and CDR2: SGHTA, FQGNSA. This CDR3 has 14 amino acids. Trimming removed 5 bases from V and 0 bases from J, with 10 bases in between. The full variable domain, its missing parts supplied by reference TRBV7-2 and TRBJ1-1, is GAGVSQSPSNKVTEKGKDVELRCDPISGHTALYWYRQSLGQGLEFLIYFQGNSAPDKSGLPSDRFSAERTGGSVSTLTIQRTQQEDSAVYLCASSPRRLNTEAFFGQGTRLTVV.

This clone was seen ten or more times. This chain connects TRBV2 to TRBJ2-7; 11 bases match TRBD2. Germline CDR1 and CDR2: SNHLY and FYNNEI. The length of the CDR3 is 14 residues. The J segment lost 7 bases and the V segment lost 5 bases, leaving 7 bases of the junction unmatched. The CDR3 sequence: CASSFSGRELEQYF. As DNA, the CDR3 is TGTGCCAGCAGTTTTAGCGGGAGGGAACTAGAGCAGTACTTC.

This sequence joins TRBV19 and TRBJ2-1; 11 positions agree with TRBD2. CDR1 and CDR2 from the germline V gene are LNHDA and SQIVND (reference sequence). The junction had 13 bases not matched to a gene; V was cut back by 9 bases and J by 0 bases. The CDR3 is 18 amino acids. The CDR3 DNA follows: TGTGCCAGCCAAAGCCTCGGGACTAGCGGCTTCTCCTACAATGAGCAGTTCTTC. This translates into CASQSLGTSGFSYNEQFF.

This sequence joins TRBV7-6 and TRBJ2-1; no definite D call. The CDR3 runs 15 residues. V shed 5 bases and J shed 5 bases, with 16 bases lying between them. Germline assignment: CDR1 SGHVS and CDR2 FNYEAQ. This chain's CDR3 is CASSLLPPPDNEQFF. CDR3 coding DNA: TGTGCCAGCAGCCTCCTACCCCCCCCGGACAATGAGCAGTTCTTC.

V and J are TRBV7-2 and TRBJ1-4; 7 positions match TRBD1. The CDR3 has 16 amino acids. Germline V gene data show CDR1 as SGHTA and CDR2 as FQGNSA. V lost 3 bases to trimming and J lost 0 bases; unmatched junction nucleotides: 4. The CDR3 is CASSLGDRPTNEKLFF. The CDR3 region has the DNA TGTGCCAGCAGCTTGGGGGACAGACCAACTAATGAAAAACTGTTTTTT.

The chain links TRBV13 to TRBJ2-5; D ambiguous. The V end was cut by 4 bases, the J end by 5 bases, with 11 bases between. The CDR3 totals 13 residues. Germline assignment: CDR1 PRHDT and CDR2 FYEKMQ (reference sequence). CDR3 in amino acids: CASSSLGRETQYF. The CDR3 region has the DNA TGTGCCAGCAGCTCGTTGGGAAGGGAGACCCAGTACTTC.

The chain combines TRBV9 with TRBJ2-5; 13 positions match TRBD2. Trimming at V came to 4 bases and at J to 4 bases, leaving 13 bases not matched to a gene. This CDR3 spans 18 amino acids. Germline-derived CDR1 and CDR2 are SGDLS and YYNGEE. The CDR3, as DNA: TGTGCCAGCAGCCAAGGGACTAGCGGGATTGGTATAGGAGAGACCCAGTACTTC. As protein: CASSQGTSGIGIGETQYF.

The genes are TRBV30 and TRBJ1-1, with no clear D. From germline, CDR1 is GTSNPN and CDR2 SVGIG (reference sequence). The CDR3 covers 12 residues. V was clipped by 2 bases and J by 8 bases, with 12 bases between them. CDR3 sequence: CAWSLAREEAFF. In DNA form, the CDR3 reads TGTGCCTGGAGTTTAGCCCGGGAGGAAGCTTTCTTT.

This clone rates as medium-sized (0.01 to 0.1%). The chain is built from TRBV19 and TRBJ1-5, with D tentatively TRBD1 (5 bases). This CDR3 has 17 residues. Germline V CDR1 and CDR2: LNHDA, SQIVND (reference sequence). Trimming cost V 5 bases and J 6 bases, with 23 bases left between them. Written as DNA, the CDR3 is TGTGCCAGTAGTCGGACGACCGGCAGGGAGCTCGGTCAGCCCCAGCATTTT. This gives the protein CASSRTTGRELGQPQHF.

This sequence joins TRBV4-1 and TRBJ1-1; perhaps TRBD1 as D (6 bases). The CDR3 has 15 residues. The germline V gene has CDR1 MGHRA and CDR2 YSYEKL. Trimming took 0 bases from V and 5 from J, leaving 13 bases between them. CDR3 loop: CASSQERQVWTEAFF. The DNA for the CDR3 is TGCGCCAGCAGCCAAGAGAGACAGGTTTGGACTGAAGCTTTCTTT.

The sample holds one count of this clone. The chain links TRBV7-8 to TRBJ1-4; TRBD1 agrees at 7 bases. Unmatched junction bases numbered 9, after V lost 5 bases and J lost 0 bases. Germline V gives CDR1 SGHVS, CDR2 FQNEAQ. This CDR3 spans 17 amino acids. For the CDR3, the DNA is TGTGCCAGCAGCCCAAGGACAGGCGCTGCAACTAATGAAAAACTGTTTTTT. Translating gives CASSPRTGAATNEKLFF.

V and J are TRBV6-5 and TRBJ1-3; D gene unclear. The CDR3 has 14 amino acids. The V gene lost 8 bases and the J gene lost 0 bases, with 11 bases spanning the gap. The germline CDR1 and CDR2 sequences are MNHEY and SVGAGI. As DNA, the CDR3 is TGTGCCAGCTCTCGTGGGGTCTCTGGAAACACCATATATTTT. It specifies CASSRGVSGNTIYF.

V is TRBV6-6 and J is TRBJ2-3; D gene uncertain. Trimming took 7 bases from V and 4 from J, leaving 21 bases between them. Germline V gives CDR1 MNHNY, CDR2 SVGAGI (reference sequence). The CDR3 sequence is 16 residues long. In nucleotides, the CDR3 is TGTGCCAGCACCACACGCCCCGCTTCACGGCCAGATACGCAGTATTTT. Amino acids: CASTTRPASRPDTQYF.

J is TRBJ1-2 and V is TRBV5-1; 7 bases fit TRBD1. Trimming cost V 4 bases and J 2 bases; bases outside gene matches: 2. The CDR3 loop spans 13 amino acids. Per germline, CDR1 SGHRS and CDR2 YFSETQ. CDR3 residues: CASSPTGNYGYTF. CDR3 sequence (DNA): TGCGCCAGCAGCCCGACAGGGAACTATGGCTACACCTTC.

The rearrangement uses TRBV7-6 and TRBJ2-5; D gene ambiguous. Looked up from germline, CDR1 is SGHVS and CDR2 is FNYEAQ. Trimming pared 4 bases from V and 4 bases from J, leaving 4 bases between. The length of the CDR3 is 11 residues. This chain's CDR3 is CASSSLETQYF. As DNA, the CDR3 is TGTGCCAGCAGCTCGTTAGAGACCCAGTACTTC.

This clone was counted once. The CDR3 loop is CASSLTGPIAKNIQYF. The CDR3 nucleotides read TGCGCCAGCAGCTTGACAGGACCAATAGCCAAAAACATTCAGTACTTC. The V and J genes are TRBV5-1 and TRBJ2-4; tentative D call: TRBD1 (5 bases). The CDR3 runs to 16 residues. Germline V CDR1 and CDR2: SGHRS, YFSETQ. V was clipped by 1 base and J by 0 bases, with 11 bases between them. The complete variable domain, with remaining parts taken from reference TRBV5-1 and TRBJ2-4, reads KAGVTQTPRYLIKTRGQQVTLSCSPISGHRSVSWYQQTPGQGLQFLFEYFSETQRNKGNFPGRFSGRQFSNSRSEMNVSTLELGDSALYLCASSLTGPIAKNIQYFGAGTRLSVL.

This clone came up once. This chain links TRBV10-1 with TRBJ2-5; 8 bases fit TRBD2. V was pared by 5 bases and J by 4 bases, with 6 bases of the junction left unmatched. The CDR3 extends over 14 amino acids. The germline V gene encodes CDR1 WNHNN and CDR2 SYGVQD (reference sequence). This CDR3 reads CASSRSGSGETQYF. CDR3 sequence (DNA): TGCGCCAGCAGTCGGAGCGGGAGTGGAGAGACCCAGTACTTC.

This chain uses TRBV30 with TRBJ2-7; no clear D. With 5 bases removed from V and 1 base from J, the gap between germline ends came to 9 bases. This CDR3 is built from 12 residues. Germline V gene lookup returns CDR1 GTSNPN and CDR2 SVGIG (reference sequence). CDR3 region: CAWGLRSYEQYF. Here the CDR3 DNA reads TGTGCCTGGGGGCTGAGATCCTACGAGCAGTACTTC. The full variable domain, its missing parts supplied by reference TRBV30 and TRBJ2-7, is SQTIHQWPATLVQPVGSPLSLECTVEGTSNPNLYWYRQAAGRGLQLLFYSVGIGQISSEVPQNLSASRPQDRQFILSSKKLLLSDSGFYLCAWGLRSYEQYFGPGTRLTVT.

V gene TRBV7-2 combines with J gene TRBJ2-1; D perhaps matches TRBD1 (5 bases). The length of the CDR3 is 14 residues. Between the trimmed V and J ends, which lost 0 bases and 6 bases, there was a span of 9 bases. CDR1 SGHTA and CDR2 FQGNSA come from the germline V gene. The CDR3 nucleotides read TGTGCCAGCAGCTTAGCAGTAGGGGTCAATGAGCAGTTCTTC. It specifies CASSLAVGVNEQFF.

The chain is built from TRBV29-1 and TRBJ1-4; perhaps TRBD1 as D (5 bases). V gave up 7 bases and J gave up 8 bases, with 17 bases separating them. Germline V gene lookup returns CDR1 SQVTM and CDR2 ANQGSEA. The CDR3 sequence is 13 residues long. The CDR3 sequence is CSATGGDGEKLFF. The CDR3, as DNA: TGCAGCGCCACTGGGGGTGACGGGGAAAAACTGTTTTTT.

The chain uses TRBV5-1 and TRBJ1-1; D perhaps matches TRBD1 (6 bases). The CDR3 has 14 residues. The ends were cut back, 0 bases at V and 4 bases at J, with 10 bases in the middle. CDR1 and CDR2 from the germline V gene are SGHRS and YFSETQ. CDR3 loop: CASSLAGGATEAFF. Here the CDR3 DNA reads TGCGCCAGCAGCTTGGCCGGGGGGGCCACTGAAGCTTTCTTT.

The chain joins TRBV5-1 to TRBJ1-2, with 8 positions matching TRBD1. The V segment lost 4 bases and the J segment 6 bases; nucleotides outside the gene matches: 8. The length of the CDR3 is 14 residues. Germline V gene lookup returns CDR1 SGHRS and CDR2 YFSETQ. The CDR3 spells CASSPIGQGHGYTF. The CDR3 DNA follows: TGCGCCAGCAGCCCCATCGGACAGGGCCATGGCTACACCTTC.